One sample yielded the 30 T cell receptor beta chains listed below, sequenced in a study of a mutant IDH1 vaccine in newly diagnosed glioma. Libraries were prepared by immunoSEQ multiplex PCR; TCRdb keeps only in-frame clonotypes and omits some of them. The sample carries about 46,000 clones, roughly 83% recorded once. For these receptors, no antigen is known. The time point here: week 47, end of study. All doses held 300 ug of mutant IDH1 20-mer peptide, with topical imiquimod. Specimen: PBMCs, collected from a glioma patient whose treatment included an IDH1 peptide vaccine. Receptors originate from a woman aged 25-40 years with glioma. Some clones in this sample may be carry-over from other donors' samples.

This sequence joins TRBV10-2 and TRBJ2-7; D call uncertain. Trimming left V 11 bases short and J 6 bases short, with 5 bases between. CDR3 length: 8 amino acids. Germline CDR1 reads WSHSY; CDR2 reads SAAADI. CDR3 DNA sequence: TGCGCCGTTGGCGAGCAGTACTTC. Amino acid sequence: CAVGEQYF.

The chain links TRBV28 to TRBJ2-1; D gene unclear. The CDR3 covers 12 residues. V lost 5 bases, J lost 9 bases, and 11 bases lay in between. Germline CDR1 is MDHEN and CDR2 is SYDVKM. This chain's CDR3 is CASSPSRTEQFF. The CDR3 DNA reads as TGTGCCAGCAGTCCGTCCCGGACTGAGCAGTTCTTC.

This chain uses TRBV2 with TRBJ2-7, with 8 nucleotides matching TRBD2. CDR3 size: 16 residues. Germline loops: CDR1 SNHLY, CDR2 FYNNEI. V lost 2 bases, J lost 3 bases, and 9 bases stayed unmatched. In nucleotides, the CDR3 is TGTGCCAGCAGTGAACTGTCGGGGGGGGCAATCTACGAGCAGTACTTC. This encodes CASSELSGGAIYEQYF. The full variable domain, rest sourced from reference TRBV2 and TRBJ2-7, is EPEVTQTPSHQVTQMGQEVILRCVPISNHLYFYWYRQILGQKVEFLVSFYNNEISEKSEIFDDQFSVERPDGSNFTLKIRSTKLEDSAMYFCASSELSGGAIYEQYFGPGTRLTVT.

This rearrangement joins TRBV9 to TRBJ2-1; D is perhaps TRBD2 (5 bases). CDR1 SGDLS and CDR2 YYNGEE come from the germline V gene. The CDR3 covers 15 residues. With 2 bases removed from V and 0 bases from J, the gap between germline ends came to 9 bases. CDR3 sequence (DNA): TGTGCCAGCAGCGTCTCCGGACTCTCCTACAATGAGCAGTTCTTC. Translating gives CASSVSGLSYNEQFF.

J is TRBJ2-7 and V is TRBV2; D not resolved. The germline V gene encodes CDR1 SNHLY and CDR2 FYNNEI. There are 13 residues in the CDR3. The V gene lost 3 bases and the J gene lost 6 bases, with 12 bases spanning the gap. CDR3 DNA sequence: TGTGCCAGCAGTGAGAATGGTGCCCTCGAGCAGTACTTC. Amino acids: CASSENGALEQYF.

This chain uses TRBV18 with TRBJ2-7, with 7 bases fitting TRBD2. CDR3 length: 15 amino acids. CDR1 is KGHSH, CDR2 LQKENI, per germline. V gave up 0 bases and J gave up 0 bases; unmatched junction bases: 2. As DNA, the CDR3 is TGTGCCAGCTCACCACCACGGACTAGCTCCTACGAGCAGTACTTC. This sequence encodes CASSPPRTSSYEQYF.

V and J are TRBV27 and TRBJ2-1; D unresolved. V lost 3 bases, J lost 7 bases, and 7 bases lay in between. The CDR3 length is 12 residues. CDR1 MNHEY and CDR2 SMNVEV come from the germline V gene (reference sequence). The CDR3 nucleotides read TGTGCCAGCAGTTTTACGAGAAATGAGCAGTTCTTC. This codes for CASSFTRNEQFF.

The chain links TRBV6-6 to TRBJ2-1; perhaps TRBD1 as D (6 bases). This CDR3 spans 12 amino acids. The ends were cut back, 2 bases at V and 8 bases at J, with 7 bases in the middle. Germline CDR1 MNHNY, CDR2 SVGAGI (reference sequence). CDR3 coding DNA: TGTGCCAGCAGTTACGGGGGCGATGAGCAGTTCTTC. It translates to CASSYGGDEQFF.

This clone was observed a handful of times. The rearrangement uses TRBV19 and TRBJ1-1; no definite D call. This CDR3 region has 15 residues. Trimming pared 5 bases from V and 1 base from J, leaving 14 bases between. Per germline, CDR1 LNHDA and CDR2 SQIVND (reference sequence). Here the CDR3 reads CASSPTPGRNTEAFF. The DNA for the CDR3 is TGTGCCAGTAGTCCCACGCCGGGAAGGAACACTGAAGCTTTCTTT.

This chain links TRBV30 with TRBJ1-4; no firm D call. Between the trimmed V and J ends, which lost 1 base and 5 bases, there was a span of 11 bases. Looked up from germline, CDR1 is GTSNPN and CDR2 is SVGIG (reference sequence). The CDR3 extends over 14 amino acids. CDR3: CAWSERRENEKLFF. Here the CDR3 DNA reads TGTGCCTGGAGTGAAAGACGGGAGAATGAAAAACTGTTTTTT.

The CDR3 region has the DNA TGCAGCGCTAGCGGAGGGAACACCGGGGAGCTGTTTTTT. Its translation is CSASGGNTGELFF. The V call is TRBV29-1, the J call TRBJ2-2; 7 nucleotides align to TRBD2. This CDR3 is 13 amino acids long. With V trimmed by 7 bases and J by 1 base, 3 bases remained unmatched. Germline V gives CDR1 SQVTM, CDR2 ANQGSEA.

V usage is TRBV14 and J usage is TRBJ1-1, with D unresolved. CDR3 length: 15 residues. CDR1 is SGHDN, CDR2 FVKESK, per germline. Trimming removed 4 bases at V and 0 bases at J, with 12 bases between. The CDR3: CASSPTQVLNTEAFF. The CDR3 region has the DNA TGTGCCAGCAGCCCTACGCAGGTCTTGAACACTGAAGCTTTCTTT.

CDR3 sequence (DNA): TGTGCCAGCAGCCCTCCGGGACGCACAGGTCGGTACGAGCAGTACTTC. Amino acids: CASSPPGRTGRYEQYF. The chain has TRBV14 and TRBJ2-7; D assignment may be TRBD1 or TRBD2 (5 bases each). V was cut by 4 bases and J by 4 bases, with 20 bases left in between. This CDR3 spans 16 amino acids. CDR1 and CDR2 from the germline V gene are SGHDN and FVKESK. Complete variable domain (other parts from reference TRBV14 and TRBJ2-7): EAGVTQFPSHSVIEKGQTVTLRCDPISGHDNLYWYRRVMGKEIKFLLHFVKESKQDESGMPNNRFLAERTGGTYSTLKVQPAELEDSGVYFCASSPPGRTGRYEQYFGPGTRLTVT.

The V call is TRBV4-1, the J call TRBJ2-3, with D possibly TRBD2 on 6 matching bases. Germline loops: CDR1 MGHRA, CDR2 YSYEKL. The CDR3 spans 14 residues. V lost 3 bases and J 2 bases, leaving 9 bases between the germline ends. This CDR3 reads CASSQGLPTDTQYF. DNA for the CDR3: TGCGCCAGCAGCCAGGGACTCCCCACAGATACGCAGTATTTT.

This sequence joins TRBV19 and TRBJ1-5, with D unclear. CDR1 and CDR2 from the germline V gene are LNHDA and SQIVND (reference sequence). The CDR3 sequence is 16 residues long. V gave up 3 bases and J gave up 6 bases, with 18 bases separating them. In DNA form, the CDR3 reads TGTGCCAGTAGTATCCGCGCTACCCAAAGCGGTCAGCCCCAGCATTTT. Encoded protein: CASSIRATQSGQPQHF.

V and J are TRBV9 and TRBJ1-1; a weak D match, TRBD1 (5 bases). This CDR3 is built from 15 residues. With 0 bases removed from V and 1 base from J, the gap between germline ends came to 10 bases. The germline V gene has CDR1 SGDLS and CDR2 YYNGEE. The CDR3 DNA reads TGTGCCAGCAGCGTAGGGGGGGGGAGGAACACTGAAGCTTTCTTT. Protein product: CASSVGGGRNTEAFF.

This chain links TRBV29-1 with TRBJ2-7; 7 bases fit TRBD2. Trimming took 6 bases from V and 0 from J; bases not matched to a gene: 14. This CDR3 is built from 16 residues. Germline CDR1 is SQVTM and CDR2 is ANQGSEA. This chain's CDR3 is CSVIGGSGRSSYEQYF. DNA for the CDR3: TGCAGCGTAATCGGCGGTAGCGGGCGAAGCTCCTACGAGCAGTACTTC.

V usage is TRBV5-1 and J usage is TRBJ2-1; D is perhaps TRBD1 or TRBD2 (5 bases each). The CDR3 loop spans 14 amino acids. Germline CDR1 SGHRS, CDR2 YFSETQ. With 2 bases removed from V and 8 bases from J, the gap between germline ends came to 14 bases. The CDR3 nucleotides are TGCGCCAGCAGCTTAGGGACGGTTGGGGATGAGCAGTTCTTC. Its translation: CASSLGTVGDEQFF. Supplemented by reference TRBV5-1 and TRBJ2-1, the full variable domain reads KAGVTQTPRYLIKTRGQQVTLSCSPISGHRSVSWYQQTPGQGLQFLFEYFSETQRNKGNFPGRFSGRQFSNSRSEMNVSTLELGDSALYLCASSLGTVGDEQFFGPGTRLTVL.

The chain is built from TRBV6-1 and TRBJ1-2; D may be TRBD1 (5 bases). Germline V gene data show CDR1 as MNHNS and CDR2 as SASEGT. Trimming shortened V by 10 bases and J by 2 bases, and 11 bases separated the two germline ends. This CDR3 has 12 amino acids. The CDR3 bases are TGTGCCACGGAAACAGGAAACTATGGCTACACCTTC. It is translated as CATETGNYGYTF.

The chain uses TRBV27 and TRBJ2-7, with 7 bases that match TRBD2. Germline lookup yields CDR1 MNHEY and CDR2 SMNVEV (reference sequence). The CDR3 totals 12 residues. The trim removed 6 bases at V and 2 bases at J, leaving 1 base unmatched. The CDR3 is CASRGGTYEQYF. In DNA, the CDR3 is TGTGCCAGCAGGGGAGGGACCTACGAGCAGTACTTC.

J is TRBJ1-1 and V is TRBV6-1, with D hard to call. Germline V gene lookup returns CDR1 MNHNS and CDR2 SASEGT. The CDR3 is 11 residues long. The V end lost 8 bases, the J end lost 5 bases, and 9 bases lay between the germline ends. The CDR3 sequence: CASDDWTEAFF. The CDR3 coding sequence is TGTGCCAGCGACGACTGGACTGAAGCTTTCTTT.

This chain connects TRBV19 to TRBJ2-1, with 10 bases matching TRBD2. V trimming: 5 bases; J trimming: 3 bases; junction bases outside the gene matches: 7. The CDR3 spans 16 residues. The germline gives CDR1 LNHDA, CDR2 SQIVND (reference sequence). CDR3 DNA sequence: TGTGCCAGTAGTTTATCCGGGACTAGCGTCTACAATGAGCAGTTCTTC. Amino acid sequence: CASSLSGTSVYNEQFF.

This rearrangement joins TRBV5-1 to TRBJ2-2, with a weak D call TRBD2 (6 bases). This CDR3 spans 14 amino acids. Germline V gene sequence: CDR1 SGHRS, CDR2 YFSETQ. V was trimmed by 4 bases and J by 0 bases, leaving 7 bases between them. In nucleotides, the CDR3 is TGCGCCAGCAGCGGGAGGACGAACACCGGGGAGCTGTTTTTT. It specifies CASSGRTNTGELFF.

This rearrangement joins TRBV18 to TRBJ1-1, with D possibly matching TRBD1 (6 bases). CDR3 length: 13 residues. Deletions cut 2 bases from V and 3 bases from J, with 7 bases between. CDR1 is KGHSH and CDR2 is LQKENI in the germline V gene. CDR3 nucleotides: TGTGCCAGCTCACCAAAGGGGGACACTGAAGCTTTCTTT. Its protein product is CASSPKGDTEAFF.

CDR3 protein: CASSLGGYNEQFF. CDR3 nucleotides: TGCGCCAGCAGCTTGGGTGGGTACAATGAGCAGTTCTTC. The chain combines TRBV5-1 with TRBJ2-1, with D uncertain. The V end was cut by 0 bases, the J end by 4 bases, with 5 bases between. CDR1 is SGHRS, CDR2 YFSETQ, per germline. The CDR3 covers 13 residues.

The count of this clone is one. This chain connects TRBV9 to TRBJ2-7; 9 bases match TRBD2. The trim removed 3 bases at V and 2 bases at J, leaving 6 bases unmatched. The CDR3 runs to 15 residues. CDR1 and CDR2 from the germline V gene are SGDLS and YYNGEE. CDR3 sequence reads: CASSGEAGGPYEQYF. The CDR3 nucleotides read TGTGCCAGCAGCGGGGAGGCGGGAGGGCCCTACGAGCAGTACTTC.

For the CDR3, the DNA is TGTGCCAGCAGCCAGCAAGCTGCTGGGGCCAACGTCCTGACTTTC. Protein sequence: CASSQQAAGANVLTF. The chain has TRBV7-9 and TRBJ2-6, with no clear D. Germline V gene lookup returns CDR1 SEHNR and CDR2 FQNEAQ (reference sequence). CDR3 size: 15 residues. V was cut by 5 bases and J by 2 bases, with 10 bases left in between.

This clone has more than one count but fewer than ten. The rearrangement joins TRBV5-6 to TRBJ1-1; perhaps TRBD1 as D (6 bases). The germline V gene has CDR1 SGHDT and CDR2 YYEEEE. This CDR3 has 13 residues. Trimming shortened V by 2 bases and J by 6 bases, and 11 bases separated the two germline ends. CDR3 sequence (DNA): TGTGCCAGCAGCTTCATTGGGGGGCCTGAAGCTTTCTTT. Amino acid sequence: CASSFIGGPEAFF.

The chain carries TRBV4-2 and TRBJ2-2; 9 nucleotides align to TRBD2. This CDR3 has 16 residues. The V segment lost 0 bases and the J segment 4 bases; nucleotides outside the gene matches: 3. The germline V gene has CDR1 LGHNA and CDR2 YNFKEQ. The CDR3 DNA follows: TGTGCCAGCAGCCAAGAGGGCGGGAGGGTCACCGGGGAGCTGTTTTTT. It codes for CASSQEGGRVTGELFF.

This chain links TRBV2 with TRBJ1-2; D unresolved. Trimming cost V 1 base and J 8 bases, with 5 bases left between them. The CDR3 extends over 11 amino acids. Germline CDR1 and CDR2: SNHLY and FYNNEI. The CDR3 DNA reads TGTGCCAGCAGTGAAGGGGCCGGCTACACCTTC. It encodes CASSEGAGYTF. Full variable domain (rest looked up from reference TRBV2 and TRBJ1-2): EPEVTQTPSHQVTQMGQEVILRCVPISNHLYFYWYRQILGQKVEFLVSFYNNEISEKSEIFDDQFSVERPDGSNFTLKIRSTKLEDSAMYFCASSEGAGYTFGSGTRLTVV.